This T cell receptor (beta chain) originates from a study of Ad26.COV2.S vaccination and SARS-CoV-2 variants. Study background: Donor was in the COV1001 Ad26.COV2.S trial arm.

The germline V gene encodes CDR1 MNHNS and CDR2 SASEGT. V shed 1 base and J shed 7 bases, with 16 bases lying between them. This CDR3 has 15 amino acids. This clone was picked up many times. The sample's treatment: approximately 18 received Ad26.COV2.S at low or high dose, single or two shots; roughly five received placebo; per-sample allocation not given. The investigators took samples on day 63 after the first vaccine or placebo injection. This table comes from immunoSEQ multiplex PCR, and its TCRdb copy is limited to in-frame clones, with some not included. Of 350,000 to 500,000 clones in the sample, less than 95% were seen once.

The material was peripheral blood, obtained in a trial of Ad26.COV2.S vaccine versus placebo. This clonotype originated in a person between 18 and 59 years old who received the Ad26.COV2.S COVID-19 vaccine or a placebo. V gene TRBV6-1 combines with J gene TRBJ1-1, with TRBD1 as a possible D gene (6 bases). This CDR3 reads CASSEGTGGAGEAFF. CDR3 bases: TGTGCCAGCAGTGAAGGTACCGGGGGCGCTGGTGAAGCTTTCTTT.